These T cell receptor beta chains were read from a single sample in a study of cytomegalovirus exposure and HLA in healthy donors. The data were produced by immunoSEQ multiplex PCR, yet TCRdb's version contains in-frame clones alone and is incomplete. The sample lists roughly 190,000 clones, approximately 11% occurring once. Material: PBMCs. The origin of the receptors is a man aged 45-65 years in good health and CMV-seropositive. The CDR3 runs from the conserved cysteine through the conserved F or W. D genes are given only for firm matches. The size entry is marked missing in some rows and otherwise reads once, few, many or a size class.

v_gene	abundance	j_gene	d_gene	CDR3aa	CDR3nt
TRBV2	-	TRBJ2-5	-	CASRGEGVKTQYF	TGTGCCAGCAGGGGCGAGGGGGTTAAGACCCAGTACTTC
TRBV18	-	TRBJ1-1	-	CASSPDSLGNTEAFF	TGCGCCAGCTCACCGGACAGTTTGGGGAACACTGAAGCTTTCTTT
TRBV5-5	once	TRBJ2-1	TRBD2	CASSLGTPGLAWDEQFF	TGTGCCAGCAGCCTTGGAACACCGGGACTAGCTTGGGATGAGCAGTTCTTC
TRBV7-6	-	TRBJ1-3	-	CASTLGNTIYF	TGTGCCAGCACCCTTGGAAACACCATATATTTT
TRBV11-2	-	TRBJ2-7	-	CASSLIVTYEQYF	TGTGCCAGCAGCTTAATAGTAACCTACGAGCAGTACTTC
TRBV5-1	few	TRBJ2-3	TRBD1	CASSFQGAGDTQYF	TGCGCCAGCAGCTTTCAGGGGGCGGGAGATACGCAGTATTTT
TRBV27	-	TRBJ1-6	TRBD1	CASSPRGQGVGSPLHF	TGTGCCAGCAGTCCCCGGGGACAGGGGGTTGGTTCACCCCTCCACTTT
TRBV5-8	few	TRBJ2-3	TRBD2	CASSPILAGSTDTQYF	TGTGCCAGCAGCCCGATACTAGCGGGGAGCACAGATACGCAGTATTTT
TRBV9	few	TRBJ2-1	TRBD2	CASSPPGRENEQFF	TGTGCCAGCAGCCCACCCGGGCGGGAGAATGAGCAGTTCTTC
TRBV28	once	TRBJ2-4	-	CACQGRALAKNIQYF	TGTGCCTGCCAAGGGCGGGCACTAGCCAAAAACATTCAGTACTTC
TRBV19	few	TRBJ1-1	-	CASSFGTEAFF	TGTGCCAGTAGTTTCGGGACTGAAGCTTTCTTT
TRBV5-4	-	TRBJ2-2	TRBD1	CASSPRTGEGGELFF	TGTGCCAGCAGCCCACGGACAGGGGAGGGCGGGGAGCTGTTTTTT
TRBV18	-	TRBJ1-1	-	CATYLTGNTEAFF	TGTGCCACCTACCTGACAGGGAACACTGAAGCTTTCTTT
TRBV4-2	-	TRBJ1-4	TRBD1	CASSQDLSGTGAEKLFF	TGTGCCAGCAGCCAAGACCTTTCCGGGACAGGGGCCGAAAAACTGTTTTTT
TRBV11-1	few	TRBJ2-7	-	CASSSSDEQYF	TGTGCCAGCAGCTCATCAGACGAGCAGTACTTC
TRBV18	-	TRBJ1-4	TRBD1	CASSGDRNEKLFF	TGTGCCAGCTCAGGGGACAGAAATGAAAAACTGTTTTTT
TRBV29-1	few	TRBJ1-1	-	CSVDTETMNTEAFF	TGCAGCGTTGATACAGAAACCATGAACACTGAAGCTTTCTTT
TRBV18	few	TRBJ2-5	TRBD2	CASSKRGVQETQYF	TGTGCCAGCTCAAAGCGGGGGGTCCAAGAGACCCAGTACTTC
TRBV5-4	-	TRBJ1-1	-	CASSLGTLNTEAFF	TGTGCCAGCAGCTTGGGGACATTGAACACTGAAGCTTTCTTT
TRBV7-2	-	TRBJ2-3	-	CASSLVRDTQYF	TGTGCCAGCAGCTTAGTCCGGGATACGCAGTATTTT
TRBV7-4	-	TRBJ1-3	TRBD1	CASSLVLQPRDRGPGNTIYF	TGTGCCAGCAGCTTAGTTTTACAGCCCCGGGACAGGGGGCCTGGAAACACCATATATTTT
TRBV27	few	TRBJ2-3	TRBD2	CASSLAAGGTDTQYF	TGTGCCAGCAGTTTAGCGGCGGGGGGTACAGATACGCAGTATTTT
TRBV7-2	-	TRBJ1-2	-	CASSPPYVNYGYTF	TGTGCCAGCAGCCCTCCGTATGTCAACTATGGCTACACCTTC
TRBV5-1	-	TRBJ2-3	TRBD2	CASSFGLAGTTSTDTQYF	TGCGCCAGCAGCTTTGGACTAGCGGGGACCACTAGCACAGATACGCAGTATTTT
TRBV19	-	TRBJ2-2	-	CASSISGNTGELFF	TGTGCCAGTAGTATTTCGGGGAACACCGGGGAGCTGTTTTTT
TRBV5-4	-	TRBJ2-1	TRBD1	CASSPDRGDEQFF	TGTGCCAGCAGCCCGGACAGGGGCGATGAGCAGTTCTTC
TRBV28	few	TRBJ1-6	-	CASRTGNYNSPLHF	TGTGCCAGCAGGACCGGGAATTATAATTCACCCCTCCACTTT
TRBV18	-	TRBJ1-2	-	CASSPDLAVYGYTF	TGTGCCAGCTCACCCGATCTGGCGGTCTATGGCTACACCTTC
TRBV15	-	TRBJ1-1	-	CATSREGGLGSGTEAFF	TGTGCCACCAGCAGAGAGGGGGGGTTGGGGAGTGGCACTGAAGCTTTCTTT
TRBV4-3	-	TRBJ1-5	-	CASSQDRGYAQPQHF	TGCGCCAGCAGCCAAGATCGGGGGTATGCTCAGCCCCAGCATTTT
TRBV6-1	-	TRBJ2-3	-	CASSEDVWQGGKYF	TGTGCCAGCAGTGAAGATGTGTGGCAGGGGGGCAAGTATTTT
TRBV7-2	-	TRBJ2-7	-	CASSRGGSYEQYF	TGTGCCAGCAGCCGGGGAGGCAGCTACGAGCAGTACTTC
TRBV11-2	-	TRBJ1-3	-	CASSSQTVFSGNTIYF	TGTGCCAGCAGCTCACAGACAGTCTTCTCTGGAAACACCATATATTTT
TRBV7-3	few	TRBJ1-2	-	CASSRDTGYGYTF	TGTGCCAGCAGCAGGGACACTGGCTATGGCTACACCTTC
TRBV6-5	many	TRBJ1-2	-	CAASAFFYGYTF	TGTGCAGCGTCCGCCTTCTTCTATGGCTACACCTTC
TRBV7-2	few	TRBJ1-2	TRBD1	CASSSATGTGDYGYTF	TGTGCCAGCAGTAGTGCTACTGGGACAGGGGACTATGGCTACACCTTC
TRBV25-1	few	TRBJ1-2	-	CASSDSGNGYTF	TGTGCCAGCAGTGACTCAGGAAATGGCTACACCTTC
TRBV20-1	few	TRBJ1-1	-	CSASRTDEAFF	TGCAGTGCTAGTAGGACAGACGAAGCTTTCTTT
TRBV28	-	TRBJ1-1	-	CASSFGGRVTEAFF	TGTGCCAGCAGTTTCGGGGGTAGAGTCACTGAAGCTTTCTTT
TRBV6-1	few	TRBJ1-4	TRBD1	CASSDPGGATNEKLFF	TGTGCCAGCAGTGACCCAGGGGGTGCAACTAATGAAAAACTGTTTTTT
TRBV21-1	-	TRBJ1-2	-	CASSVDRRDYGYTF	TGTGCCAGCAGCGTGGACAGGAGAGACTATGGCTACACCTTC
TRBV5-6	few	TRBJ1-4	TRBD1	CASSHSRDRGEREKLFF	TGTGCCAGCAGCCACTCCCGGGACAGGGGGGAGAGAGAAAAACTGTTTTTT
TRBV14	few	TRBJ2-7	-	CASSQVTGNSYEQYF	TGTGCCAGCAGCCAAGTCACCGGGAACTCGTACGAGCAGTACTTC
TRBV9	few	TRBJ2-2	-	CASSPQQGVTGELFF	TGTGCCAGCAGCCCTCAACAGGGAGTCACCGGGGAGCTGTTTTTT
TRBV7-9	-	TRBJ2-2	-	CASSLTGNTGELFF	TGTGCCAGCAGCTTGACAGGGAACACCGGGGAGCTGTTTTTT
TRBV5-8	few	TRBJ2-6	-	CASSRDTPSGANVLTF	TGTGCCAGCAGCCGGGATACTCCATCTGGGGCCAACGTCCTGACTTTC
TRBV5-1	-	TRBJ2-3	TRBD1	CASSSTGTGPDTQYF	TGCGCCAGCAGTTCTACCGGGACAGGGCCAGATACGCAGTATTTT
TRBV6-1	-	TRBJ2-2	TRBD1	CASRGQGSTGELFF	TGTGCCAGCAGGGGACAGGGTAGCACCGGGGAGCTGTTTTTT
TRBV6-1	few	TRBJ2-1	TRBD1	CASNRGPDEQFF	TGTGCCAGCAACAGGGGGCCGGATGAGCAGTTCTTC
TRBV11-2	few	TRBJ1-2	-	CASSLDSNYGYTF	TGTGCCAGCAGCTTAGACAGTAACTATGGCTACACCTTC
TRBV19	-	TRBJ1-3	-	CASVVEGPGNTIYF	TGTGCCAGTGTCGTGGAGGGACCTGGAAACACCATATATTTT